This TCR beta chain originates from a study of T cells after yellow fever vaccination. The CDR3 runs to 14 residues. The germline gives CDR1 SGHVS, CDR2 FQNEAQ. The ends were cut back, 3 bases at V and 6 bases at J, with 15 bases in the middle. As concerns this clonotype: Its target is unknown.

General study findings and limits: FACS-sorted repertoires could harbor abundant contaminating bulk-population clonotypes. Post-booster samples contained most primary-vaccination clones (approximately 97% CD4, less than 90% CD8). Weaker overall was a secondary response that nonetheless peaked faster, on day 5 versus 15.

It was through 5'RACE template switching that TCR cDNA was made, with a universal primer site and UMIs added. Using its own MiXCR run on the 5' RACE reads, TCRdb lists one record per CDR3 protein. The sample records about 360,000 distinct CDR3 sequences, about 6.2% being singletons. This TCR derives from a man aged 25 to 40 who received the YFV17D yellow fever vaccine. The chain uses TRBV7-8 and TRBJ2-7; D gene unclear. The material was PBMCs, obtained 5 days after the yellow fever booster vaccination. CDR3 coding DNA: TGTGCCAGCAGCTTGGGATCAAACCCAACCGAGCAGTACTTC. Residues: CASSLGSNPTEQYF.